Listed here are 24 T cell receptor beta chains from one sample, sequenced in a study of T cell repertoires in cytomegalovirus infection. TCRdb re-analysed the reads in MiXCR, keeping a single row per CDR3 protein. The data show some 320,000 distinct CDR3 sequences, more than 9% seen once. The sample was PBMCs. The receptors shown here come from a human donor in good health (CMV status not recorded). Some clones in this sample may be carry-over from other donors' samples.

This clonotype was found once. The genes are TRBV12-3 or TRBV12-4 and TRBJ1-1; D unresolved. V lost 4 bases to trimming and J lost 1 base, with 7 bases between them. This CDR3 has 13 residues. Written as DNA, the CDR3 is TGTGCCAGCAGTTCATCCGAGAACACTGAAGCTTTCTTT. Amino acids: CASSSSENTEAFF.

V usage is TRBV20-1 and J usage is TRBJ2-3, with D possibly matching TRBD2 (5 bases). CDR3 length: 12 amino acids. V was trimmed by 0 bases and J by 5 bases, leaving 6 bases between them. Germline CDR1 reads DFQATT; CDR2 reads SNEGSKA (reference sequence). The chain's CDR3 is CSAREGRDTQYF. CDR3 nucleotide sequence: TGCAGTGCTAGAGAGGGGAGAGATACGCAGTATTTT.

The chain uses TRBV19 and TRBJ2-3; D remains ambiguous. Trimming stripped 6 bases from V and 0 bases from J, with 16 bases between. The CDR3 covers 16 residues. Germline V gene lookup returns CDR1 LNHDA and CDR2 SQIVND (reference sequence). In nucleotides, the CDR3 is TGTGCCAGTAGAAACCCGGGCGGTCCTAGCACAGATACGCAGTATTTT. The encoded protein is CASRNPGGPSTDTQYF.

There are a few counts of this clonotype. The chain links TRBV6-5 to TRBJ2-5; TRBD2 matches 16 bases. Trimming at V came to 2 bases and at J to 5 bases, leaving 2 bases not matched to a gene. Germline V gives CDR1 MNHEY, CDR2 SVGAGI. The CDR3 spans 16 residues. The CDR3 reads CASSYGTSGGEETQYF. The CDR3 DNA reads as TGTGCCAGCAGTTACGGGACTAGCGGGGGGGAGGAGACCCAGTACTTC.

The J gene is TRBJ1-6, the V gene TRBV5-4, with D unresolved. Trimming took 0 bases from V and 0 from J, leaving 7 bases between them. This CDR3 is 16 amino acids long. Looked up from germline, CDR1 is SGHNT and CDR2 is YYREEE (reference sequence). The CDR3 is CASSLAGSSYNSPLHF. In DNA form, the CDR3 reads TGTGCCAGCAGCTTGGCGGGGAGCTCCTATAATTCACCCCTCCACTTT.

This CDR3 reads CASSPPLDEQFF. For the CDR3, the DNA is TGTGCCAGCAGCCCCCCTTTGGATGAGCAGTTCTTC. The genes are TRBV7-2 and TRBJ2-1, with D hard to call. Per germline, CDR1 SGHTA and CDR2 FQGNSA. CDR3 size: 12 residues. V lost 5 bases to trimming and J lost 8 bases, with 10 bases between them. The complete variable domain, with remaining parts taken from reference TRBV7-2 and TRBJ2-1, reads GAGVSQSPSNKVTEKGKDVELRCDPISGHTALYWYRQSLGQGLEFLIYFQGNSAPDKSGLPSDRFSAERTGGSVSTLTIQRTQQEDSAVYLCASSPPLDEQFFGPGTRLTVL.

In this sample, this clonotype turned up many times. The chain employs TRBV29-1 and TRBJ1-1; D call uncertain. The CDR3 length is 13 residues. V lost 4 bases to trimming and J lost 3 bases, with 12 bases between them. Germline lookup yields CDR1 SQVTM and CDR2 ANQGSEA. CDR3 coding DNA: TGCAGCGTTGGCCGACCCGGGGACACTGAAGCTTTCTTT. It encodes CSVGRPGDTEAFF.

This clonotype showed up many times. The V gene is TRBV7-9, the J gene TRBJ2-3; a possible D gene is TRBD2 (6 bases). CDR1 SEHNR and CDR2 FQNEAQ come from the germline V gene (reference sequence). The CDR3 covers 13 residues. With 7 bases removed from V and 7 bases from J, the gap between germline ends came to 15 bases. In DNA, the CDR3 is TGTGCCAGCACCCGGGGCGGGGAAAATACGCAGTATTTT. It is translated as CASTRGGENTQYF. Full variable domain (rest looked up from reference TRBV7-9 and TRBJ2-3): DTGVSQNPRHKITKRGQNVTFRCDPISEHNRLYWYRQTLGQGPEFLTYFQNEAQLEKSRLLSDRFSAERPKGSFSTLEIQRTEQGDSAMYLCASTRGGENTQYFGPGTRLTVL.

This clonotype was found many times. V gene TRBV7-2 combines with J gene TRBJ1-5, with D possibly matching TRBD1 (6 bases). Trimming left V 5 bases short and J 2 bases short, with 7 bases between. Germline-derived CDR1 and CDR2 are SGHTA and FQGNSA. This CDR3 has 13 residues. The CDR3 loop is CASSRGGNQPQHF. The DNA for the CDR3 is TGTGCCAGCAGCAGGGGGGGCAATCAGCCCCAGCATTTT.

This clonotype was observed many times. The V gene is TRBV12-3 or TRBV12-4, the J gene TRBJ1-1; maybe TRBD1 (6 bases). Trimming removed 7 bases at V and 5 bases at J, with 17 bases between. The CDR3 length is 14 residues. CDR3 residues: CASNLRGQGTEAFF. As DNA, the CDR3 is TGTGCCAGCAATCTACGGGGACAAGGGACTGAAGCTTTCTTT.

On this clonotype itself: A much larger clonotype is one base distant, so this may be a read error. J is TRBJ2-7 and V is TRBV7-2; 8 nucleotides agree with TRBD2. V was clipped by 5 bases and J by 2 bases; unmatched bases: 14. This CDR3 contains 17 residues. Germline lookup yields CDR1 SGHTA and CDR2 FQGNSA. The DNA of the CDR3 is TGTGCCAGCAGCGAACGCTCGACTAGCGCCTGGACCTACGAGCAGTACTTC. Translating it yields CASSERSTSAWTYEQYF.

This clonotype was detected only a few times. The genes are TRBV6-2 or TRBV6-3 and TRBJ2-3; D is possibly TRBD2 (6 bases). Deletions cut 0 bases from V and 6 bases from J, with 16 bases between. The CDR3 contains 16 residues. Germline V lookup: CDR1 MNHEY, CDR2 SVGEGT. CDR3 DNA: TGTGCCAGCAGTTACTCCCGACTGGAGGGCGATGATACGCAGTATTTT. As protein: CASSYSRLEGDDTQYF.

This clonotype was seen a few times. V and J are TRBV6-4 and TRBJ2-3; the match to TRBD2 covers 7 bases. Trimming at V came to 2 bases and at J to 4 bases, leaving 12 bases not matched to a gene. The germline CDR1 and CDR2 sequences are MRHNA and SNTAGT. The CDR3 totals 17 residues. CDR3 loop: CASSDRTRGSLSDTQYF. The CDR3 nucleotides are TGTGCCAGCAGTGACCGGACTAGAGGCTCACTTTCAGATACGCAGTATTTT.

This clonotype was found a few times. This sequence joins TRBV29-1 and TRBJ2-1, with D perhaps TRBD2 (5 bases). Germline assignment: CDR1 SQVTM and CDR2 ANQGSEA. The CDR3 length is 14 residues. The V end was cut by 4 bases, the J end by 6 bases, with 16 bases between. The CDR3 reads CSVAAGGQVNEQFF. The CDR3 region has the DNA TGCAGCGTTGCGGCGGGCGGCCAAGTCAATGAGCAGTTCTTC.

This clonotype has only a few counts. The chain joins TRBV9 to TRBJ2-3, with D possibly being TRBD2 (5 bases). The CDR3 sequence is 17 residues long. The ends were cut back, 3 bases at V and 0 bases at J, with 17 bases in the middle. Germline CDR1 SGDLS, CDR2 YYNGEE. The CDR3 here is CASSESLGAASTDTQYF. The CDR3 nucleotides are TGTGCCAGCAGCGAATCCCTCGGAGCGGCTAGCACAGATACGCAGTATTTT.

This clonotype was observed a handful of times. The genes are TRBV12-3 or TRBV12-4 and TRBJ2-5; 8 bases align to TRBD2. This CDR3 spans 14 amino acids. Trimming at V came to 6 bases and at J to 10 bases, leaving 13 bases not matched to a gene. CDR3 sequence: CASRPMPSGRDQYF. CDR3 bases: TGTGCCAGCAGGCCCATGCCTAGCGGGCGAGACCAGTACTTC.

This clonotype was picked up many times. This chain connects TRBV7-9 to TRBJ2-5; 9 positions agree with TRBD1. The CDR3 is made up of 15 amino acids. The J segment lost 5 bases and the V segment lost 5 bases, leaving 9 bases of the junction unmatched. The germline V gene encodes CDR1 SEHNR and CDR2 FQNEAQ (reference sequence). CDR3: CASSEGQGESETQYF. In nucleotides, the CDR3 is TGTGCCAGCAGCGAGGGACAGGGAGAGTCGGAGACCCAGTACTTC.

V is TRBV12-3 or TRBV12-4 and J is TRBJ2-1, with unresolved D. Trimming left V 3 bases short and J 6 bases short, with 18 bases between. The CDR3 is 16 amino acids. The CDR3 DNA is TGTGCCAGCAGTTTGACCGTTACCGGAGCATCCAATGAGCAGTTCTTC. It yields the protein CASSLTVTGASNEQFF.

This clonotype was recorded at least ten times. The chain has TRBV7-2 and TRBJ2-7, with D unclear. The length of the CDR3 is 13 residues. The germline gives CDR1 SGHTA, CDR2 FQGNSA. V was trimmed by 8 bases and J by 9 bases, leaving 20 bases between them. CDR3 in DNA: TGTGCCAGCCTACCGCCGGCAGGTGTTGGGCAGTACTTC. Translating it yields CASLPPAGVGQYF. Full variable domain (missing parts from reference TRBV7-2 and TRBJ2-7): GAGVSQSPSNKVTEKGKDVELRCDPISGHTALYWYRQSLGQGLEFLIYFQGNSAPDKSGLPSDRFSAERTGGSVSTLTIQRTQQEDSAVYLCASLPPAGVGQYFGPGTRLTVT.

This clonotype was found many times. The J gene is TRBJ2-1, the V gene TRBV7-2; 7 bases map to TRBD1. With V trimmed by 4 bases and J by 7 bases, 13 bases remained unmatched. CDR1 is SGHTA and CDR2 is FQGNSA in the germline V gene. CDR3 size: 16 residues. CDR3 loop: CASSSEQGSVGNEQFF. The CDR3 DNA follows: TGTGCCAGCAGCTCCGAACAGGGGTCTGTGGGGAATGAGCAGTTCTTC.

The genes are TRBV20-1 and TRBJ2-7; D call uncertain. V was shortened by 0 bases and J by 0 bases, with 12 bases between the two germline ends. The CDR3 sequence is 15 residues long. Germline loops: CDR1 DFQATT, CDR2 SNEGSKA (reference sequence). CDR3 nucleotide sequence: TGCAGTGCTAGAGATGACTTACGAAGCTCCTACGAGCAGTACTTC. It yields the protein CSARDDLRSSYEQYF.

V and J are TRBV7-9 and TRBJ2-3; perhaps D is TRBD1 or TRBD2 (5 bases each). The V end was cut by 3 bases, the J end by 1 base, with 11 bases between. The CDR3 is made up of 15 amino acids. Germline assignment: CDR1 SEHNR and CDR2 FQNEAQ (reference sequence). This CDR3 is CASSLGESGTDTQYF. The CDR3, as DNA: TGTGCCAGCAGCTTGGGGGAAAGTGGCACAGATACGCAGTATTTT.

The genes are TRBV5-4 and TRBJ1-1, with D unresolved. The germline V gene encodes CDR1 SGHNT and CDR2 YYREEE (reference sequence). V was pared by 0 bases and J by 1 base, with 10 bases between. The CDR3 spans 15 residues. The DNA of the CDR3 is TGTGCCAGCAGCTTGGTTTTCGGAAAGAACACTGAAGCTTTCTTT. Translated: CASSLVFGKNTEAFF.

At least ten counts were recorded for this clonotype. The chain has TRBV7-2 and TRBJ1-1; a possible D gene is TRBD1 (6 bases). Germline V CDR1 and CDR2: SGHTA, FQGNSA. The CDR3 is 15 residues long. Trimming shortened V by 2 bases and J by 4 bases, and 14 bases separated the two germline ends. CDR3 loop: CASSLRGRGTTEAFF. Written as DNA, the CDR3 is TGTGCCAGCAGCTTACGGGGGCGCGGGACCACTGAAGCTTTCTTT.